This T cell receptor (beta chain) is from a study of cytomegalovirus exposure and HLA in healthy donors. Use of 60 Vbeta and 13 Jbeta primers characterized the PCR. TCRdb keeps only in-frame clones here, not all; method: immunoSEQ multiplex PCR. This repertoire shows about 67,000 clones, roughly 65% found once; its top ten account for around 2%. The CDR3 has 14 amino acids. Losses at the gene ends were 5 bases for V and 0 bases for J; bases not matched to a gene: 3. Germline V gene sequence: CDR1 SGHVS, CDR2 FQNEAQ. Source material: PBMCs. This chain uses TRBV7-8 with TRBJ1-2, with 7 bases aligning to TRBD1. The clonotype was recovered from a woman in her 30s in good health and CMV-seronegative. CDR3 nucleotides: TGTGCCAGCAGCAAGGGACAGTCTAACTATGGCTACACCTTC. As protein: CASSKGQSNYGYTF.